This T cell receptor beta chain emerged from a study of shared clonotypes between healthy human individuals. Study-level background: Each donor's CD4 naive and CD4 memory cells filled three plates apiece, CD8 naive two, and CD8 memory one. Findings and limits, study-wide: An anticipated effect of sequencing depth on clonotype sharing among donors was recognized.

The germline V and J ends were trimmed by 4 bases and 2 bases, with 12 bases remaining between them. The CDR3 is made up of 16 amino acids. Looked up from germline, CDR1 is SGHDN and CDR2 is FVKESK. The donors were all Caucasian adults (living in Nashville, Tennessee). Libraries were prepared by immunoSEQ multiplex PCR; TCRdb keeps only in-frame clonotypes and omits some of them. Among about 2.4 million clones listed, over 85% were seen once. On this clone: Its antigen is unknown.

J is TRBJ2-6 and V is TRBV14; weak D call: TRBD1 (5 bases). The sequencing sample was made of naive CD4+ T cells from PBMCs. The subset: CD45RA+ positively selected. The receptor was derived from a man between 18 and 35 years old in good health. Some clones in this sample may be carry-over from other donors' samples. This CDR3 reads CASSRQQGAGANVLTF. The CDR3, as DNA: TGTGCCAGCAGCCGCCAGCAGGGCGCTGGGGCCAACGTCCTGACTTTC.